A single TCR beta chain is shown here with its context. Its matching antigen is unknown. The sample belongs to a study of cytomegalovirus exposure and HLA in healthy donors. Whole-study results and caveats: What was likely a sequencing artifact was a cluster of highly shared sequence variants. Many donors shared some public TCRs, even though most TCR sequences were rare.

This PCR relied on a set of 60 Vbeta primers and 13 Jbeta primers. Some clones are missing from TCRdb's copy, which holds only in-frame ones; the method was immunoSEQ multiplex PCR. The sample holds over 200,000 clones; about 77% are singletons and the top ten take 1.8%. The TCR originated in a woman in her thirties in good health and CMV-seronegative. Sequencing was performed on PBMCs.

The CDR3 spells CASVTSGDYNEQFF. In nucleotides, the CDR3 is TGTGCCAGCGTGACTAGCGGGGATTACAATGAGCAGTTCTTC. The genes are TRBV18 and TRBJ2-1, with 11 bases matching TRBD2. Unmatched junction bases numbered 4, after V lost 8 bases and J lost 4 bases. This CDR3 has 14 amino acids. CDR1 and CDR2 (germline): KGHSH, LQKENI.